The rows below give T cell receptor beta chains drawn from one sample of a study of blood T cells in healthy people across ages. TCRdb processed the 5' RACE reads anew with MiXCR; each CDR3 protein has one entry. The table lists around 520,000 distinct CDR3 sequences, about 27% of them singletons. These data are also associated with another study on T cells of mothers and their children.

The specimen sequenced was blood. The receptors were sampled from a boy between 2 and 10 years old in good health. Each CDR3 is given without its conserved first and last residue.

TRBV6-6	13	TRBJ2-7	ASRLRGASSYEQY
TRBV11-2	13	TRBJ2-3	ASSLKTGSTDTQY
TRBV6-2/TRBV6-3	15	TRBJ2-1	ASSYSPGTSVYNEQF
TRBV12-3/TRBV12-4	12	NA	ASSLGEFQETQY
TRBV6-1	10	TRBJ2-5	ASSRSQETQY
TRBV7-8	12	TRBJ2-2	ASNEGAYTGELF
TRBV30	13	TRBJ2-6	AWSVRPSGADVLT
TRBV20-1	11	TRBJ1-2	SATRTGFYGYT
TRBV27	14	NA	ASSPPPLGRYNEQF
TRBV20-1	13	TRBJ2-2	SARDRQGVGGELF
TRBV7-9	13	TRBJ1-1	ASSETQGAATEAF
TRBV6-5	13	TRBJ2-5	ASSRRGQGQETQY
TRBV10-2	11	TRBJ2-4	ASSESGKNIQY
TRBV5-1	12	TRBJ2-3	ASTSGEGTDTQY
TRBV27	13	TRBJ2-4	ASSMRLGVKNIQY
TRBV29-1	11	TRBJ2-3	SVHQVVGNTQY
TRBV29-1	12	TRBJ2-7	SVRQGGGSYEQY
TRBV10-2	13	TRBJ1-4	ASSELTGANEKLF
TRBV5-1	12	NA	ASSLREVGNEQF
TRBV12-3/TRBV12-4	13	TRBJ2-2	ASSMGQLDTGELF
TRBV10-3	9	NA	AISDTSGQF
TRBV6-5	14	NA	ASSYSPGQPKETQY
TRBV7-6	14	TRBJ2-7	ASSLRTGPTDHEQY
TRBV19	13	TRBJ2-7	ASSIGQGVVYEQY
TRBV20-1	9	TRBJ2-7	SARDQAGQG
TRBV27	21	TRBJ2-1	ASSLSVGVPGLAGGPSYNEQF
TRBV7-2	12	TRBJ2-1	ASSPGTHYNEQF
TRBV28	11	TRBJ1-1	ASSPQQGTEAF
TRBV27	12	TRBJ1-1	ASTLLGGVTEAF
TRBV7-9	13	TRBJ1-1	ASSPDRALNTEAF
TRBV6-2/TRBV6-3	9	TRBJ2-1	ASRRETSLF
TRBV7-9	13	TRBJ2-5	ASSDNRLLQETQY
TRBV12-5	9	TRBJ1-6	ASGPGAPLH
TRBV28	14	TRBJ2-3	ASSITGGPSTDTQY
TRBV6-1	12	TRBJ1-3	ASSEGGVGNTIY
TRBV7-2	11	TRBJ2-7	ASSFIAVYEQY
TRBV5-1	14	TRBJ1-4	ASSLTRQSPNEKLF
TRBV20-1	11	TRBJ2-5	SASKQAMKTQY
TRBV29-1	11	TRBJ2-2	SVYRQEAGELF
TRBV7-2	12	TRBJ2-5	ASSLVLAGETQY
TRBV3-1	12	TRBJ2-2	ASSAGHHTGELF
TRBV4-2	14	TRBJ2-5	ASSQETGNYQETQY
TRBV15	10	TRBJ2-1	ATSSSYNEQF
TRBV7-9	13	TRBJ1-5	ASSLNMAGRDPQH
TRBV20-1	11	TRBJ2-5	SANQPEEETQY
TRBV10-3	12	TRBJ1-2	AISEWEGNHGYT
TRBV19	12	TRBJ1-3	ASSATGSGNTIY
TRBV7-2	17	TRBJ2-5	ASSLGPPWWREVQETQY
TRBV11-2	14	TRBJ2-2	ASSWSLAGETGELF
TRBV10-3	14	TRBJ2-7	AIRTRGDRVLGEQY
TRBV12-3/TRBV12-4	18	TRBJ2-1	ASSLLRWSLEGKSYNEQF
TRBV6-5	13	TRBJ2-4	ASSYIRGGKNIQY
TRBV4-3	12	TRBJ2-5	ASSPAVGPETQY
TRBV6-1	11	TRBJ2-3	ATNRKGTDTQY
TRBV10-3	16	TRBJ2-2	AISESSISGRGTGELF
TRBV4-3	15	TRBJ2-6	ASSQDLPVSGANVLT
TRBV29-1	11	TRBJ2-2	SVEVRDTGELF
TRBV20-1	12	TRBJ2-3	SASPGQGLDTQY